One sample yielded the 28 T cell receptor beta chains listed below, sequenced in a study of blood T cell repertoires in COVID-19. Data came from immunoSEQ multiplex PCR; TCRdb stores just in-frame clones and leaves some out. The sample records 70,000 to 90,000 clones, around 79% being singletons. The material sequenced was peripheral blood. Receptors were obtained from a human donor in a cohort sampled during active COVID-19.

CDR3 nucleotides: TGTGCCAGCAGGTCTTCGACAGGGCCCGTGGAGACCCAGTACTTC. Protein sequence: CASRSSTGPVETQYF. The gene calls are TRBV28 and TRBJ2-5, with 7 bases identical to TRBD1. Per germline, CDR1 MDHEN and CDR2 SYDVKM. The CDR3 has 15 residues. The J segment lost 5 bases and the V segment lost 6 bases, leaving 12 bases of the junction unmatched.

This chain connects TRBV6-1 to TRBJ2-4; D might be TRBD1 (6 bases). The CDR3 sequence is 14 residues long. The germline CDR1 and CDR2 sequences are MNHNS and SASEGT. Between the trimmed V and J ends, which lost 6 bases and 0 bases, there was a span of 9 bases. This CDR3 reads CASRDSLAKNIQYF. Written as DNA, the CDR3 is TGTGCCAGCAGGGACAGTCTAGCCAAAAACATTCAGTACTTC.

This chain uses TRBV5-1 with TRBJ1-1, with D perhaps TRBD1 (6 bases). The V and J ends lost 0 bases and 7 bases respectively, with 10 bases between them. Per the germline V gene, CDR1 is SGHRS and CDR2 is YFSETQ. The CDR3 sequence is 13 residues long. The CDR3 spells CASSLESRGEAFF. Written as DNA, the CDR3 is TGCGCCAGCAGCTTGGAGTCCAGGGGTGAAGCTTTCTTT.

This chain joins TRBV5-1 and TRBJ2-5; 9 bases map to TRBD2. This CDR3 is 15 amino acids long. Germline CDR1 reads SGHRS; CDR2 reads YFSETQ. V gave up 4 bases and J gave up 3 bases; unmatched junction bases: 7. The DNA of the CDR3 is TGCGCCAGCAGCCGAGGAGCGGGGGGCGAAGAGACCCAGTACTTC. Encoded protein: CASSRGAGGEETQYF.

This clone has just a few counts. V usage is TRBV10-1 and J usage is TRBJ2-1; D might be TRBD2 (6 bases). CDR1 WNHNN and CDR2 SYGVQD come from the germline V gene (reference sequence). The CDR3 extends over 13 amino acids. The V gene lost 3 bases and the J gene lost 9 bases, with 12 bases spanning the gap. The CDR3 DNA reads as TGCGCCAGCAGTGAAGGGACTCGGATTGAGCAGTTCTTC. It codes for CASSEGTRIEQFF.

This chain joins TRBV5-6 and TRBJ2-7, with TRBD2 identical over 8 bases. The CDR3 runs 14 residues. Per germline, CDR1 SGHDT and CDR2 YYEEEE. The trim removed 5 bases at V and 4 bases at J, leaving 8 bases unmatched. The CDR3 here is CASSYGTSGYEQYF. In DNA form, the CDR3 reads TGTGCCAGCAGTTACGGGACTAGTGGTTACGAGCAGTACTTC.

This chain joins TRBV9 and TRBJ2-7; TRBD2 matches 9 bases. CDR1 and CDR2 from the germline V gene are SGDLS and YYNGEE. The CDR3 is 15 amino acids. Trimming took 0 bases from V and 4 from J; bases not matched to a gene: 5. The CDR3 DNA is TGTGCCAGCAGCGTAGGGACTAGCGCAAGATACGAGCAGTACTTC. Protein product: CASSVGTSARYEQYF. The full variable domain, completed using reference TRBV9 and TRBJ2-7, is DSGVTQTPKHLITATGQRVTLRCSPRSGDLSVYWYQQSLDQGLQFLIQYYNGEERAKGNILERFSAQQFPDLHSELNLSSLELGDSALYFCASSVGTSARYEQYFGPGTRLTVT.

This rearrangement joins TRBV7-2 to TRBJ2-5; 7 positions agree with TRBD2. The germline V gene has CDR1 SGHTA and CDR2 FQGNSA. The CDR3 is 16 amino acids. V gave up 4 bases and J gave up 5 bases; unmatched junction bases: 13. CDR3 DNA sequence: TGTGCCAGCAGCTCAGATTGGGCGGGAGAAGGCGAGACCCAGTACTTC. This sequence encodes CASSSDWAGEGETQYF.

This clone has just one count. This chain uses TRBV7-8 with TRBJ1-1; tentatively, D is TRBD1 (6 bases). V lost 5 bases and J 4 bases, leaving 17 bases between the germline ends. Germline CDR1 is SGHVS and CDR2 is FQNEAQ. The CDR3 totals 15 residues. The CDR3 reads CASSQGGGLGTEAFF. In nucleotides, the CDR3 is TGTGCCAGCAGCCAGGGCGGGGGGCTGGGCACTGAAGCTTTCTTT. The variable domain in full, completed from reference TRBV7-8 and TRBJ1-1, reads GAGVSQSPRYKVAKRGQDVALRCDPISGHVSLFWYQQALGQGPEFLTYFQNEAQLDKSGLPSDRFFAERPEGSVSTLKIQRTQQEDSAVYLCASSQGGGLGTEAFFGQGTRLTVV.

The rearrangement uses TRBV6-2 or TRBV6-3 and TRBJ2-7; 10 nucleotides align to TRBD2. The CDR3 extends over 14 amino acids. Losses at the gene ends were 2 bases for V and 2 bases for J; bases not matched to a gene: 0. From germline, CDR1 is MNHEY and CDR2 SVGEGT. CDR3 sequence reads: CASSYGTSAYEQYF. The CDR3 DNA follows: TGTGCCAGCAGTTACGGGACTAGCGCCTACGAGCAGTACTTC.

The genes are TRBV6-4 and TRBJ2-2, with 7 bases identical to TRBD2. This CDR3 has 15 residues. Germline CDR1 MRHNA, CDR2 SNTAGT. The ends lost 3 bases at V and 7 bases at J; junction bases unmatched: 8. The CDR3 is CASSEPSGIGGELFF. The CDR3 bases are TGTGCCAGCAGTGAACCCAGCGGGATTGGCGGGGAGCTGTTTTTT.

This chain connects TRBV6-6 to TRBJ2-1, with 8 bases identical to TRBD1. The CDR3 is 13 amino acids. The trim removed 11 bases at V and 4 bases at J, leaving 7 bases unmatched. Germline lookup yields CDR1 MNHNY and CDR2 SVGAGI (reference sequence). CDR3 nucleotides: TGTGCCTCCGGACAGGGCGGTTACAATGAGCAGTTCTTC. Translated, it gives CASGQGGYNEQFF.

This clone was seen only once. The chain is built from TRBV6-5 and TRBJ2-1; TRBD2 matches 13 bases. In germline, CDR1 is MNHEY, CDR2 SVGAGI. The CDR3 is 15 amino acids. With V trimmed by 5 bases and J by 9 bases, 7 bases remained unmatched. The CDR3 reads CASSLGLAGNSEQFF. The CDR3 DNA reads TGTGCCAGCAGTCTGGGACTAGCGGGAAATTCTGAGCAGTTCTTC.

The V and J genes are TRBV3-1 (or the pseudogene TRBV3-2) and TRBJ2-3, with D possibly TRBD2 on 6 matching bases. Deletions cut 9 bases from V and 2 bases from J, with 9 bases between. CDR1 and CDR2 from the germline V gene are LGHDT and YNNKEL (reference sequence). The CDR3 loop spans 12 amino acids. The CDR3 here is CASRTNTDTQYF. Here the CDR3 DNA reads TGTGCCAGTAGGACTAACACAGATACGCAGTATTTT.

The chain recombines TRBV5-1 with TRBJ2-5, with TRBD1 identical over 8 bases. This CDR3 contains 15 residues. Germline V CDR1 and CDR2: SGHRS, YFSETQ. Trimming at V came to 5 bases and at J to 3 bases, leaving 9 bases not matched to a gene. In DNA form, the CDR3 reads TGCGCCAGCAGTCCAGGGGGCGTGGGGGAAGAGACCCAGTACTTC. Translated, it gives CASSPGGVGEETQYF.

Only a few counts were recorded for this clone. The chain links TRBV28 to TRBJ1-5, with D uncertain. V dropped 0 bases and J dropped 11 bases, with 5 bases sitting between them. Germline CDR1 reads MDHEN; CDR2 reads SYDVKM. This CDR3 contains 11 residues. CDR3 loop: CASSLWGSQHF. CDR3 in DNA: TGTGCCAGCAGTTTATGGGGCTCCCAGCATTTT.

This clone was detected a few times. The chain couples TRBV4-3 to TRBJ2-3, with 8 positions matching TRBD2. The CDR3 has 18 amino acids. The V gene end was trimmed by 1 base and the J gene end by 1 base; junction bases not matched to a gene: 10. CDR1 is LGHNA, CDR2 YSLEER, per germline. CDR3 coding DNA: TGCGCCAGCAGCCAAGGGTTCACGGGAGGGGTTGGCACAGATACGCAGTATTTT. Its protein is CASSQGFTGGVGTDTQYF.

The V gene is TRBV14, the J gene TRBJ2-7, with 8 bases that match TRBD1. V was pared by 5 bases and J by 1 base, with 4 bases of the junction left unmatched. The CDR3 has 14 amino acids. Germline V gene data show CDR1 as SGHDN and CDR2 as FVKESK. The CDR3 protein is CASSSDRASYEQYF. As DNA, the CDR3 is TGTGCCAGCAGCTCGGACAGGGCTTCCTACGAGCAGTACTTC.

The V and J genes are TRBV27 and TRBJ2-3; 11 nucleotides match TRBD1. CDR1 is MNHEY, CDR2 SMNVEV, per germline (reference sequence). The J segment lost 0 bases and the V segment lost 1 base, leaving 3 bases of the junction unmatched. This CDR3 comprises 17 residues. The CDR3 is CASSLFGDRGSTDTQYF. The CDR3 DNA reads TGTGCCAGCAGTTTATTCGGGGACAGGGGGAGCACAGATACGCAGTATTTT.

The chain combines TRBV14 with TRBJ1-5; TRBD1 agrees at 9 bases. The CDR3 extends over 21 amino acids. After removal of 3 bases from V and 1 base from J, the junction contained 19 bases not matched to a gene. CDR1 is SGHDN and CDR2 is FVKESK in the germline V gene. This chain's CDR3 is CASSHQETGGSMDLSNQPQHF. The DNA for the CDR3 is TGTGCCAGCAGCCACCAGGAGACAGGGGGATCCATGGACCTAAGCAATCAGCCCCAGCATTTT.

The chain uses TRBV4-2 and TRBJ2-7, with D maybe TRBD1 (5 bases). V lost 0 bases and J 2 bases, leaving 11 bases between the germline ends. Germline V lookup: CDR1 LGHNA, CDR2 YNFKEQ. The CDR3 has 15 residues. The CDR3 spells CASSQEGANPYEQYF. The DNA of the CDR3 is TGTGCCAGCAGCCAAGAAGGGGCGAACCCCTACGAGCAGTACTTC.

A note on this clone: Other DNA sequences within the sample encode an identical CDR3. The chain employs TRBV7-3 and TRBJ2-1; maybe TRBD1 (5 bases). CDR3 size: 15 residues. Between the trimmed V and J ends, which lost 2 bases and 2 bases, there was a span of 10 bases. Germline CDR1 is SGHTA and CDR2 is FQGTGA. CDR3 loop: CASSLGAGPYNEQFF. CDR3 in DNA: TGTGCCAGCAGCTTAGGAGCAGGGCCCTACAATGAGCAGTTCTTC. Looking up the rest from reference TRBV7-3 and TRBJ2-1 gives the full variable domain: GAGVSQTPSNKVTEKGKYVELRCDPISGHTALYWYRQSLGQGPEFLIYFQGTGAADDSGLPNDRFFAVRPEGSVSTLKIQRTERGDSAVYLCASSLGAGPYNEQFFGPGTRLTVL.

The chain combines TRBV7-9 with TRBJ2-1; 8 bases map to TRBD2. This CDR3 is built from 13 residues. Per germline, CDR1 SEHNR and CDR2 FQNEAQ (reference sequence). V was clipped by 9 bases and J by 8 bases; unmatched bases: 9. CDR3 bases: TGTGCCAGTAGCGGGGCACGTTGGGATGAGCAGTTCTTC. It codes for CASSGARWDEQFF.

The gene calls are TRBV5-1 and TRBJ1-1; D not resolved. The CDR3 runs 13 residues. The V end was cut by 4 bases, the J end by 0 bases, with 7 bases between. Germline values: CDR1 SGHRS, CDR2 YFSETQ. CDR3 sequence reads: CASSGLLNTEAFF. CDR3 DNA sequence: TGCGCCAGCAGCGGACTGTTGAACACTGAAGCTTTCTTT.

This clone was seen more than once but under ten times. The rearrangement links TRBV7-9 to TRBJ1-1, with D perhaps matching TRBD1 (5 bases). The germline CDR1 and CDR2 sequences are SEHNR and FQNEAQ (reference sequence). Trimming removed 0 bases from V and 11 bases from J, with 7 bases in between. CDR3 length: 11 residues. The CDR3 reads CASSLAGVAFF. The CDR3 nucleotides read TGTGCCAGCAGCTTAGCAGGGGTGGCTTTCTTT.

The chain recombines TRBV6-5 with TRBJ2-5; 10 bases are a match to TRBD2. The trim removed 10 bases at V and 5 bases at J, leaving 10 bases unmatched. CDR3 length equals 14 residues. Germline V CDR1 and CDR2: MNHEY, SVGAGI. The CDR3 DNA follows: TGTGCCACCATGCTAGCGGGAGTGTTTGAGACCCAGTACTTC. This sequence encodes CATMLAGVFETQYF.

This clone was observed once. The chain's CDR3 is CASSLGRRTNYGYTF. CDR3 nucleotide sequence: TGCGCCAGCAGCTTGGGGAGGAGAACTAACTATGGCTACACCTTC. The chain combines TRBV5-1 with TRBJ1-2; no reliable D call. The ends were cut back, 0 bases at V and 0 bases at J, with 9 bases in the middle. Germline V gene lookup returns CDR1 SGHRS and CDR2 YFSETQ. This CDR3 comprises 15 residues.

This CDR3 reads CASSSRDRDHYEQYF. The CDR3 nucleotides read TGTGCCAGTAGTAGCCGGGACAGGGACCACTACGAGCAGTACTTC. The chain uses TRBV19 and TRBJ2-7; 9 nucleotides align to TRBD1. This CDR3 contains 15 residues. The germline V gene has CDR1 LNHDA and CDR2 SQIVND (reference sequence). The ends lost 4 bases at V and 3 bases at J; junction bases unmatched: 7.